Included here is one T cell receptor (beta chain) sequence, with context. Antigen unknown. The sample comes from a study of Tregs in tolerant kidney transplant recipients. The CDR3 runs to 14 residues. The ends were cut back, 7 bases at V and 6 bases at J, with 21 bases in the middle. The germline gives CDR1 SQVTM, CDR2 ANQGSEA. Study-level points and caveats: The small number of patients limits these findings pending further validation.

CD4+CD25+CD127- Tregs, CD4+CD25- non-Tregs, CD4 and CD8 cells were sorted. Profiling relied on immunoSEQ multiplex PCR, and the TCRdb table lists in-frame clones only, not all of them. Among approximately 260,000 clones listed, roughly four fifths were seen once. The sequence came from a human donor in good health. The sample comprised CD4+ T cells from blood. The rearrangement links TRBV29-1 to TRBJ1-1, with D possibly being TRBD1 (6 bases). The CDR3 nucleotides read TGCAGCGCCGGGGGCGGCTGGATAGGGTCTGAAGCTTTCTTT. This gives the protein CSAGGGWIGSEAFF.